The 21 T cell receptor beta chains below all came from one sample that was sequenced in a study of blood T cell repertoires in COVID-19. Produced via immunoSEQ multiplex PCR; TCRdb's table is partial and in-frame only. This repertoire shows about 300,000 clones, approximately 81% found once; its top ten account for about 2.3%. The sample taken for sequencing was PBMCs or T cells enriched from blood (not recorded which). The receptors here all came from a woman aged 50 to 65 who had recovered from COVID-19.

This clone was observed a few times. This chain connects TRBV7-6 to TRBJ1-2, with TRBD1 identical over 7 bases. This CDR3 spans 15 amino acids. Trimming removed 1 base from V and 4 bases from J; junction bases left unmatched: 6. Germline lookup yields CDR1 SGHVS and CDR2 FNYEAQ. CDR3 sequence reads: CASSLEGPGGYGYTF. The DNA of the CDR3 is TGTGCCAGCAGCTTAGAAGGTCCAGGGGGCTATGGCTACACCTTC.

The gene calls are TRBV5-4 and TRBJ2-2; TRBD2 matches 7 bases. With 0 bases clipped from V and 2 bases from J, the junction kept 7 bases outside the gene matches. The CDR3 is 17 amino acids. Germline V gene sequence: CDR1 SGHNT, CDR2 YYREEE (reference sequence). The CDR3 region is CASSLVSQRGNTGELFF. CDR3 coding DNA: TGTGCCAGCAGCTTGGTCTCCCAGCGGGGCAACACCGGGGAGCTGTTTTTT.

V gene TRBV2 combines with J gene TRBJ2-7; no firm D call. With 1 base removed from V and 0 bases from J, the gap between germline ends came to 10 bases. The CDR3 spans 15 residues. CDR1 SNHLY and CDR2 FYNNEI come from the germline V gene. In DNA, the CDR3 is TGTGCCAGCAGTGAAGAGGCAGGTTTCTCCTACGAGCAGTACTTC. This translates into CASSEEAGFSYEQYF. Full variable domain (missing parts from reference TRBV2 and TRBJ2-7): EPEVTQTPSHQVTQMGQEVILRCVPISNHLYFYWYRQILGQKVEFLVSFYNNEISEKSEIFDDQFSVERPDGSNFTLKIRSTKLEDSAMYFCASSEEAGFSYEQYFGPGTRLTVT.

The chain is built from TRBV5-4 and TRBJ2-3, with D unclear. The CDR3 length is 14 residues. Per germline, CDR1 SGHNT and CDR2 YYREEE (reference sequence). V dropped 4 bases and J dropped 4 bases, with 13 bases sitting between them. DNA of the CDR3: TGTGCCAGCAGCCCCGAGGCGTACGCAGATACGCAGTATTTT. Translation: CASSPEAYADTQYF.

The chain joins TRBV7-8 to TRBJ1-2, with TRBD1 as a possible D gene (6 bases). Trimming cost V 5 bases and J 1 base, with 17 bases left between them. The CDR3 totals 16 residues. Germline V gene sequence: CDR1 SGHVS, CDR2 FQNEAQ. The CDR3 protein is CASSQRVGGLNYGYTF. The CDR3 nucleotides are TGTGCCAGCAGCCAGAGGGTGGGGGGGCTTAACTATGGCTACACCTTC.

This chain connects TRBV7-9 to TRBJ1-2; D uncertain. The CDR3 covers 13 residues. V lost 1 base to trimming and J lost 5 bases, with 8 bases between them. From germline, CDR1 is SEHNR and CDR2 FQNEAQ (reference sequence). The CDR3 DNA is TGTGCCAGCAGCTTAGTAACGAGTTATGGCTACACCTTC. Protein product: CASSLVTSYGYTF. Variable domain in full (rest from reference TRBV7-9 and TRBJ1-2): DTGVSQNPRHKITKRGQNVTFRCDPISEHNRLYWYRQTLGQGPEFLTYFQNEAQLEKSRLLSDRFSAERPKGSFSTLEIQRTEQGDSAMYLCASSLVTSYGYTFGSGTRLTVV.

The genes are TRBV4-3 and TRBJ2-1; a weak D match, TRBD2 (6 bases). There are 19 residues in the CDR3. The germline gives CDR1 LGHNA, CDR2 YSLEER. Trimming pared 1 base from V and 10 bases from J, leaving 29 bases between. In DNA, the CDR3 is TGCGCCAGCAGCCAAGGCATTAAATGGCGGGAATCCCCCTCCCGGGAGCAGTTCTTC. This sequence encodes CASSQGIKWRESPSREQFF.

The chain uses TRBV30 and TRBJ2-1; D remains unclear. The CDR3 contains 11 residues. The germline V gene has CDR1 GTSNPN and CDR2 SVGIG (reference sequence). V shed 5 bases and J shed 6 bases, with 8 bases lying between them. This CDR3 is CAWDTGNEQFF. In DNA, the CDR3 is TGTGCCTGGGACACGGGCAATGAGCAGTTCTTC.

This CDR3 reads CASSLRVGQEVDYGYTF. CDR3 coding DNA: TGCGCCAGCAGCTTGCGTGTAGGACAGGAGGTCGACTATGGCTACACCTTC. V and J are TRBV5-1 and TRBJ1-2; 7 bases are shared with TRBD1. Trimming removed 1 base from V and 3 bases from J; junction bases left unmatched: 12. The CDR3 sequence is 17 residues long. Per the germline V gene, CDR1 is SGHRS and CDR2 is YFSETQ.

The chain joins TRBV7-9 to TRBJ1-2; unclear D gene. The CDR3 extends over 14 amino acids. Germline V gene sequence: CDR1 SEHNR, CDR2 FQNEAQ (reference sequence). V was clipped by 1 base and J by 2 bases, with 8 bases between them. The CDR3 loop is CASSLEARNYGYTF. The CDR3 nucleotides are TGTGCCAGCAGCTTAGAAGCCCGGAACTATGGCTACACCTTC.

This clone has more than one count but fewer than ten. This sequence joins TRBV30 and TRBJ1-2; no clear D gene. The CDR3 consists of 12 residues. Between the trimmed V and J ends, which lost 1 base and 7 bases, there was a span of 10 bases. From germline, CDR1 is GTSNPN and CDR2 SVGIG (reference sequence). The CDR3: CAWSAGWRGYTF. CDR3 DNA sequence: TGTGCCTGGAGTGCCGGGTGGCGTGGCTACACCTTC.

The J gene is TRBJ2-2, the V gene TRBV6-2 or TRBV6-3, with unresolved D. V was cut by 2 bases and J by 0 bases, with 7 bases left in between. CDR3 length equals 15 residues. Germline V gene lookup returns CDR1 MNHEY and CDR2 SVGEGT. CDR3 sequence: CASSYAGPNTGELFF. The CDR3 nucleotides read TGTGCCAGCAGTTACGCAGGTCCGAACACCGGGGAGCTGTTTTTT.

The sample holds a few counts of this clone. The chain carries TRBV3-1 (or the pseudogene TRBV3-2) and TRBJ2-7, with D maybe TRBD1 (5 bases). The CDR3 loop spans 13 amino acids. Trimming pared 8 bases from V and 3 bases from J, leaving 14 bases between. CDR1 is LGHDT, CDR2 YNNKEL, per germline (reference sequence). The CDR3 loop is CASHRGYYYEQYF. DNA of the CDR3: TGTGCCAGCCATAGGGGCTACTACTACGAGCAGTACTTC.

This clone came up once. The chain is built from TRBV6-6 and TRBJ2-3; TRBD1 is a possible D gene (6 bases). The ends were cut back, 6 bases at V and 1 base at J, with 17 bases in the middle. The CDR3 loop spans 16 amino acids. The germline V gene has CDR1 MNHNY and CDR2 SVGAGI (reference sequence). Here the CDR3 reads CASSPLLGQRTDTQYF. The DNA of the CDR3 is TGTGCCAGCAGCCCTCTTCTTGGACAGCGCACAGATACGCAGTATTTT.

V and J are TRBV4-1 and TRBJ2-6; D is possibly TRBD1 (7 bases). The CDR3 consists of 19 residues. Germline V gene data show CDR1 as MGHRA and CDR2 as YSYEKL. V was shortened by 0 bases and J by 0 bases, with 15 bases between the two germline ends. The DNA for the CDR3 is TGCGCCAGCAGCCAAGATCGGGGGACAGCCATCTCTGGGGCCAACGTCCTGACTTTC. Translating gives CASSQDRGTAISGANVLTF.

This chain links TRBV30 with TRBJ1-1, with D perhaps TRBD1 (5 bases). Trimming took off 3 bases at V and 2 bases at J, with 16 bases between the two ends. This CDR3 spans 15 amino acids. CDR1 GTSNPN and CDR2 SVGIG come from the germline V gene (reference sequence). CDR3 nucleotides: TGTGCCTGGAGGCCAGGGAGGATTCGTAACACTGAAGCTTTCTTT. It codes for CAWRPGRIRNTEAFF.

The rearrangement uses TRBV11-3 and TRBJ2-2; TRBD2 agrees at 7 bases. V was pared by 2 bases and J by 5 bases, with 8 bases of the junction left unmatched. From germline, CDR1 is SGHNT and CDR2 YENEEA. The CDR3 runs 16 residues. As DNA, the CDR3 is TGTGCCAGCAGCTTACTGAGCGGGACGATTACCGGGGAGCTGTTTTTT. Its protein product is CASSLLSGTITGELFF.

This chain connects TRBV7-9 to TRBJ2-1, with 9 bases identical to TRBD2. The CDR3 runs 14 residues. With 0 bases clipped from V and 9 bases from J, the junction kept 3 bases outside the gene matches. Germline V CDR1 and CDR2: SEHNR, FQNEAQ (reference sequence). Written as DNA, the CDR3 is TGTGCCAGCAGCTTAGCAGCGGGGGGACGTGAGCAGTTCTTC. Translating it yields CASSLAAGGREQFF.

V and J are TRBV10-3 and TRBJ2-7; D gene ambiguous. Trimming cost V 5 bases and J 2 bases, with 7 bases left between them. Germline V gives CDR1 ENHRY, CDR2 SYGVKD. The CDR3 covers 12 residues. CDR3 region: CAISQLTYEQYF. CDR3 nucleotides: TGTGCCATCAGTCAGTTAACCTACGAGCAGTACTTC.

This chain links TRBV6-2 or TRBV6-3 with TRBJ2-1, with D possibly being TRBD2 (6 bases). The CDR3 has 13 residues. CDR1 and CDR2 from the germline V gene are MNHEY and SVGEGT. Trimming took 2 bases from V and 12 from J, leaving 14 bases between them. CDR3 protein: CASSYGRGLMQFF. The CDR3 region has the DNA TGTGCCAGCAGTTACGGTAGAGGACTAATGCAGTTCTTC.

This clone showed up just once. The chain recombines TRBV7-9 with TRBJ2-1, with a tentative D call TRBD2 (6 bases). The CDR3 length is 15 residues. Per germline, CDR1 SEHNR and CDR2 FQNEAQ (reference sequence). V was cut by 1 base and J by 6 bases, with 13 bases left in between. This chain's CDR3 is CASSLVRRGSNEQFF. The DNA of the CDR3 is TGTGCCAGCAGCTTAGTCCGGCGGGGTAGCAATGAGCAGTTCTTC.